The 7 T cell receptor beta chains below come from one sample, sequenced in a study of regulatory dendritic cells for organ transplantation. The antigens of these receptors remain unknown. Allogeneic regulatory or mature dendritic cells were co-cultured for approximately 5 days with CFSE-labeled sorted T cells at 1:10. TCRdb keeps only in-frame clones here, not all; method: immunoSEQ multiplex PCR. Of fewer than 25,000 clones detected, about 85% appear once; the ten largest clones hold 0.2% to 0.3%. Source material: naive CD4+ T cells from blood cultured with dendritic cells. Subset reported: CD45RA+ naive T cells. The receptors come from a human donor in good health.

This chain links TRBV6-1 with TRBJ2-7, with 11 bases lining up with TRBD2. The germline V gene has CDR1 MNHNS and CDR2 SASEGT. The CDR3 extends over 15 amino acids. V lost 0 bases and J lost 3; bases outside the gene matches: 1. The CDR3 DNA reads TGTGCCAGCAGTGAAGCGACTAGCGGGATCTACGAGCAGTACTTC. Translation gives CASSEATSGIYEQYF.

The chain links TRBV5-1 to TRBJ1-2; TRBD1 aligns across 7 bases. The junction had 7 bases not matched to a gene; V was cut back by 0 bases and J by 2 bases. Germline V gene data show CDR1 as SGHRS and CDR2 as YFSETQ. The CDR3 sequence is 16 residues long. The CDR3 DNA is TGCGCCAGCAGCTTGGAGGGACAGTTTAGGAACTATGGCTACACCTTC. It translates to CASSLEGQFRNYGYTF.

V usage is TRBV7-6 and J usage is TRBJ2-1; 15 bases align to TRBD2. V shed 5 bases and J 9 bases; nucleotides not matched to a gene: 8. CDR1 and CDR2 from the germline V gene are SGHVS and FNYEAQ. The CDR3 totals 16 residues. The CDR3 spells CASSPRTSGGVGEQFF. CDR3 bases: TGTGCCAGCAGCCCACGGACTAGCGGGGGGGTTGGTGAGCAGTTCTTC.

In DNA form, the CDR3 reads TGCGCCAGCAGCCAGGTACAGGGGGGGGCAACTAATGAAAAACTGTTTTTT. Encoded protein: CASSQVQGGATNEKLFF. The V call is TRBV4-1, the J call TRBJ1-4; 8 bases are shared with TRBD1. The germline V gene has CDR1 MGHRA and CDR2 YSYEKL. This CDR3 is built from 17 residues. The junction had 6 bases not matched to a gene; V was cut back by 3 bases and J by 0 bases.

This clone has only one observation. The chain employs TRBV19 and TRBJ1-5, with a weak D call TRBD1 (5 bases). The CDR3 is 14 amino acids. The germline gives CDR1 LNHDA, CDR2 SQIVND (reference sequence). With 6 bases removed from V and 2 bases from J, the gap between germline ends came to 11 bases. The CDR3 is CASRALGGNQPQHF. The CDR3 region has the DNA TGTGCCAGTAGGGCGTTAGGGGGCAATCAGCCCCAGCATTTT.

The V call is TRBV18, the J call TRBJ2-1; TRBD2 agrees at 8 bases. The germline gives CDR1 KGHSH, CDR2 LQKENI. V dropped 1 base and J dropped 0; count of bases not matched to a gene: 8. CDR3 length: 18 amino acids. The chain's CDR3 is CASSPRRSGTSSYNEQFF. The CDR3 nucleotides read TGTGCCAGCTCACCACGGCGTTCCGGGACTAGCTCCTACAATGAGCAGTTCTTC.

The chain carries TRBV27 and TRBJ1-1, with 7 nucleotides matching TRBD1. Trimming at V came to 2 bases and at J to 4 bases, leaving 4 bases not matched to a gene. Germline V lookup: CDR1 MNHEY, CDR2 SMNVEV (reference sequence). The CDR3 extends over 14 amino acids. CDR3: CASSLRQGGTEAFF. The CDR3 bases are TGTGCCAGCAGTTTACGACAGGGTGGCACTGAAGCTTTCTTT.